Presented here are 31 T cell receptor beta chains from one specimen sequenced in a study of blood T cells in healthy people across ages. It was with a sample-barcoded 5' primer and a J-beta primer mix that a second PCR of about 6 to 12 cycles was run. TCRdb re-derived calls from the 5' RACE reads in MiXCR, one entry per CDR3 protein. This sample has roughly 1,500,000 distinct CDR3 sequences, with 30% to 40% found just once. The sequenced material came from blood. The source is a woman aged 25 to 39 in good health.

The rearrangement links TRBV2 to TRBJ1-1; perhaps TRBD1 as D (6 bases). V shed 8 bases and J shed 3 bases, with 13 bases lying between them. This CDR3 is built from 13 residues. Germline loops: CDR1 SNHLY, CDR2 FYNNEI. The CDR3 loop reads CASGGQGDTEAFF. The CDR3 nucleotides are TGTGCCAGCGGGGGGCAGGGCGACACTGAAGCTTTCTTT.

In this sample, this clonotype turned up a few times. The chain is built from TRBV11-2 and TRBJ2-1; D not certain. The CDR3 extends over 13 amino acids. Trimming left V 5 bases short and J 6 bases short, with 11 bases between. Germline V CDR1 and CDR2: SGHAT, FQNNGV. The CDR3 spells CASSPGPLNEQFF. The CDR3, as DNA: TGTGCCAGCAGCCCAGGACCGCTCAATGAGCAGTTCTTC.

This chain connects TRBV11-1 to TRBJ2-3; unclear D gene. The germline V gene has CDR1 SGHAT and CDR2 FQDESV (reference sequence). This CDR3 has 14 amino acids. V gave up 2 bases and J gave up 7 bases, with 13 bases separating them. The CDR3 DNA reads as TGTGCCAGCAGCTTAATCGAAGCCGGTAATACGCAGTATTTT. Encoded protein: CASSLIEAGNTQYF.

The genes are TRBV10-3 and TRBJ2-5; 8 positions match TRBD1. V lost 4 bases to trimming and J lost 5 bases; unmatched junction nucleotides: 6. The CDR3 is 14 residues long. Per germline, CDR1 ENHRY and CDR2 SYGVKD. The CDR3 reads CAISAYRGYETQYF. CDR3 DNA: TGTGCCATCAGTGCGTACAGGGGGTACGAGACCCAGTACTTC.

The chain carries TRBV11-2 and TRBJ1-2; perhaps TRBD1 as D (6 bases). The V gene's germline CDR1 is SGHAT and CDR2 FQNNGV. Trimming stripped 4 bases from V and 10 bases from J, with 19 bases between. The CDR3 is 14 residues long. The CDR3 coding sequence is TGTGCCAGCAGCTCCCTGGGGCAGGGGATGAACTACACCTTC. Residues: CASSSLGQGMNYTF.

Only a few counts were recorded for this clonotype. The chain couples TRBV7-9 to TRBJ2-7; D possibly corresponds to TRBD1 (6 bases). With 6 bases removed from V and 7 bases from J, the gap between germline ends came to 28 bases. Germline loops: CDR1 SEHNR, CDR2 FQNEAQ (reference sequence). The CDR3 is 17 amino acids. CDR3 coding DNA: TGTGCCAGCAGTCCTGGCGGTATCGGACAGACTGCTCGGGAGCAGTACTTC. It codes for CASSPGGIGQTAREQYF.

The chain uses TRBV10-3 and TRBJ2-1; TRBD2 matches 7 bases. The CDR3 totals 13 residues. V shed 4 bases, J shed 7 bases, and the junction held 4 bases outside the gene matches. Per germline, CDR1 ENHRY and CDR2 SYGVKD. For the CDR3, the DNA is TGTGCCATCAGTGCCTGGGAGGGAAATGAGCAGTTCTTC. Translating gives CAISAWEGNEQFF.

V usage is TRBV10-3 and J usage is TRBJ2-3, with a tentative D call TRBD2 (5 bases). Germline values: CDR1 ENHRY, CDR2 SYGVKD. This CDR3 is built from 14 residues. Trimming removed 0 bases from V and 4 bases from J, with 8 bases in between. The chain's CDR3 is CAISESSSSDTQYF. The CDR3 DNA reads as TGTGCCATCAGTGAGTCGTCTAGCTCAGATACGCAGTATTTT.

V is TRBV11-3 and J is TRBJ2-5; D unclear. CDR1 SGHNT and CDR2 YENEEA come from the germline V gene. The CDR3 is 14 residues long. V was cut by 0 bases and J by 4 bases, with 9 bases left in between. The CDR3 DNA reads TGTGCCAGCAGCTTAGATCAGTTTTCAGAGACCCAGTACTTC. Encoded protein: CASSLDQFSETQYF. The variable domain in full, with the rest retrieved from reference TRBV11-3 and TRBJ2-5, is EAGVVQSPRYKIIEKKQPVAFWCNPISGHNTLYWYLQNLGQGPELLIRYENEEAVDDSQLPKDRFSAERLKGVDSTLKIQPAELGDSAVYLCASSLDQFSETQYFGPGTRLLVL.

This clonotype was observed a few times. The chain uses TRBV5-1 and TRBJ2-2; 7 positions match TRBD1. After removal of 3 bases from V and 5 bases from J, the junction contained 4 bases not matched to a gene. The length of the CDR3 is 14 residues. CDR1 SGHRS and CDR2 YFSETQ come from the germline V gene. The CDR3 here is CASSSGQETGELFF. The CDR3 region has the DNA TGCGCCAGCAGCTCCGGACAGGAGACCGGGGAGCTGTTTTTT. Full variable domain (rest looked up from reference TRBV5-1 and TRBJ2-2): KAGVTQTPRYLIKTRGQQVTLSCSPISGHRSVSWYQQTPGQGLQFLFEYFSETQRNKGNFPGRFSGRQFSNSRSEMNVSTLELGDSALYLCASSSGQETGELFFGEGSRLTVL.

The V gene is TRBV7-3, the J gene TRBJ2-7; 8 bases align to TRBD1. The CDR3 extends over 15 amino acids. V shed 8 bases, J shed 6 bases, and the junction held 15 bases outside the gene matches. CDR1 is SGHTA and CDR2 is FQGTGA in the germline V gene. CDR3 sequence reads: CASESMMDRVGEQYF. In nucleotides, the CDR3 is TGTGCCAGCGAATCCATGATGGACAGGGTAGGCGAGCAGTACTTC.

This clonotype was picked up a small number of times. J is TRBJ2-7 and V is TRBV20-1; D not certain. The CDR3 is 14 amino acids. The germline CDR1 and CDR2 sequences are DFQATT and SNEGSKA (reference sequence). The V and J ends lost 6 bases and 2 bases respectively, with 17 bases between them. Here the CDR3 DNA reads TGCAGTGCCCCCCCGGGTCTCTCCCCCTACGAGCAGTACTTC. As protein: CSAPPGLSPYEQYF.

The chain carries TRBV6-5 and TRBJ2-7; D not resolved. Germline assignment: CDR1 MNHEY and CDR2 SVGAGI. V was cut by 2 bases and J by 3 bases, with 14 bases left in between. This CDR3 is built from 15 residues. Written as DNA, the CDR3 is TGTGCCAGCAGTTACGACGGGCAGGAGCACTACGAGCAGTACTTC. It specifies CASSYDGQEHYEQYF.

This chain connects TRBV20-1 to TRBJ2-1, with D perhaps TRBD2 (5 bases). This CDR3 region has 13 residues. V lost 8 bases to trimming and J lost 0 bases, with 11 bases between them. Germline CDR1 and CDR2: DFQATT and SNEGSKA (reference sequence). This chain's CDR3 is CSRSGNSYNEQFF. In nucleotides, the CDR3 is TGCAGTAGGAGCGGTAACTCCTACAATGAGCAGTTCTTC.

In this sample, this clonotype turned up once. This chain uses TRBV19 with TRBJ1-2; unclear D gene. Germline V gene sequence: CDR1 LNHDA, CDR2 SQIVND (reference sequence). The V end lost 6 bases, the J end lost 3 bases, and 17 bases lay between the germline ends. The CDR3 loop spans 15 amino acids. CDR3: CASSFYAGADYGYTF. In DNA form, the CDR3 reads TGTGCCAGTAGCTTTTACGCGGGCGCAGACTATGGCTACACCTTC.

This clonotype was recorded a few times. The chain couples TRBV6-1 to TRBJ1-4; D is undetermined. The germline CDR1 and CDR2 sequences are MNHNS and SASEGT. This CDR3 has 15 residues. The V gene lost 1 base and the J gene lost 8 bases, with 14 bases spanning the gap. The CDR3 loop reads CASSEGWKMDEKLFF. In DNA, the CDR3 is TGTGCCAGCAGTGAAGGGTGGAAGATGGACGAAAAACTGTTTTTT.

This clonotype was detected only a few times. This rearrangement joins TRBV2 to TRBJ1-4; 8 nucleotides line up with TRBD1. V lost 3 bases to trimming and J lost 2 bases; unmatched junction nucleotides: 8. The CDR3 contains 17 residues. Germline V gene data show CDR1 as SNHLY and CDR2 as FYNNEI. DNA of the CDR3: TGTGCCAGCAGTGACCCCGGACAGGGTTTCACTAATGAAAAACTGTTTTTT. This codes for CASSDPGQGFTNEKLFF.

This rearrangement joins TRBV6-5 to TRBJ1-2; D gene uncertain. The CDR3 extends over 14 amino acids. Germline-derived CDR1 and CDR2 are MNHEY and SVGAGI. V lost 0 bases, J lost 8 bases, and 13 bases lay in between. The DNA for the CDR3 is TGTGCCAGCAGTTACTCGCCCCCAAAGGGAGGCTACACCTTC. Translation gives CASSYSPPKGGYTF.

The V call is TRBV12-3 or TRBV12-4, the J call TRBJ2-3; perhaps TRBD2 as D (6 bases). With 3 bases removed from V and 3 bases from J, the gap between germline ends came to 16 bases. This CDR3 is 16 amino acids long. The CDR3 spells CASSFLRGGRTDTQYF. The CDR3 bases are TGTGCCAGCAGTTTCCTCCGTGGAGGGAGAACAGATACGCAGTATTTT.

To note about this clonotype: At one end, the junction sequence differs from germline, possibly due to a read error. This chain joins TRBV20-1 and TRBJ2-1, with 7 bases lining up with TRBD1. CDR3 length equals 16 residues. Germline lookup yields CDR1 DFQATT and CDR2 SNEGSKA (reference sequence). The CDR3 loop reads CSAQVRGTVSYNVQFF. As DNA, the CDR3 is TGCAGTGCCCAGGTACGTGGGACAGTTTCCTACAATGTGCAGTTCTTC.

This clonotype has just a few counts. The V call is TRBV30, the J call TRBJ2-7, with a possible D match to TRBD2 (6 bases). This CDR3 comprises 13 residues. The V end lost 3 bases, the J end lost 6 bases, and 15 bases lay between the germline ends. Looked up from germline, CDR1 is GTSNPN and CDR2 is SVGIG (reference sequence). CDR3 nucleotide sequence: TGTGCCTGGAGCGGAGGCGGGGCGGTCGAGCAGTACTTC. Its translation is CAWSGGGAVEQYF. The whole variable domain, remainder taken from reference TRBV30 and TRBJ2-7, is SQTIHQWPATLVQPVGSPLSLECTVEGTSNPNLYWYRQAAGRGLQLLFYSVGIGQISSEVPQNLSASRPQDRQFILSSKKLLLSDSGFYLCAWSGGGAVEQYFGPGTRLTVT.

This clonotype showed up just a few times. V gene TRBV29-1 combines with J gene TRBJ1-1; D is perhaps TRBD1 (6 bases). Germline values: CDR1 SQVTM, CDR2 ANQGSEA. The CDR3 sequence is 13 residues long. Trimming removed 4 bases at V and 4 bases at J, with 13 bases between. The chain's CDR3 is CSVVKGGGTEAFF. The CDR3 DNA is TGCAGCGTTGTAAAGGGAGGGGGCACTGAAGCTTTCTTT.

The chain is built from TRBV6-1 and TRBJ1-5; 7 nucleotides agree with TRBD1. Germline V gene lookup returns CDR1 MNHNS and CDR2 SASEGT. The CDR3 consists of 17 residues. After removal of 6 bases from V and 0 bases from J, the junction contained 11 bases not matched to a gene. The CDR3 reads CASSRQGYHYSNQPQHF. CDR3 nucleotides: TGTGCCAGCAGCCGACAGGGCTATCATTATAGCAATCAGCCCCAGCATTTT.

The count of this clonotype is one. The gene calls are TRBV4-1 and TRBJ1-2; 11 positions agree with TRBD1. After removal of 5 bases from V and 8 bases from J, the junction contained 10 bases not matched to a gene. This CDR3 comprises 15 residues. Germline lookup yields CDR1 MGHRA and CDR2 YSYEKL. Here the CDR3 reads CASSLDRTGGKGYTF. CDR3 bases: TGCGCCAGCAGCTTGGATCGGACAGGGGGCAAAGGCTACACCTTC.

The V call is TRBV6-1, the J call TRBJ1-5; D ambiguous. Per germline, CDR1 MNHNS and CDR2 SASEGT. Trimming stripped 2 bases from V and 0 bases from J, with 8 bases between. The CDR3 length is 15 residues. CDR3 protein: CASSEFWGSNQPQHF. The CDR3 DNA is TGTGCCAGCAGTGAATTTTGGGGTAGCAATCAGCCCCAGCATTTT.

With regard to this clonotype: A much larger clone lies one base from this, so it may be a read error. This chain links TRBV10-3 with TRBJ2-6, with D possibly being TRBD1 (5 bases). The germline gives CDR1 ENHRY, CDR2 SYGVKD. CDR3 length: 15 residues. CDR3 nucleotides: TGTGCCATCAGTGAGTCTAACTCTGGGGCCAACGTCCCGACTTTC. Its protein product is CAISESNSGANVPTF.

This clonotype was seen at least ten times. The chain employs TRBV29-1 and TRBJ2-5; 7 bases map to TRBD2. The germline CDR1 and CDR2 sequences are SQVTM and ANQGSEA. The CDR3 is 12 amino acids. V dropped 5 bases and J dropped 1; count of bases not matched to a gene: 1. CDR3 sequence: CSVTSAQETQYF. The DNA for the CDR3 is TGCAGCGTTACTAGCGCCCAAGAGACCCAGTACTTC.

This clonotype was seen more than once but under ten times. This chain uses TRBV3-1 with TRBJ2-3; weak D call: TRBD2 (5 bases). Per germline, CDR1 LGHDT and CDR2 YNNKEL (reference sequence). This CDR3 spans 15 amino acids. V was shortened by 0 bases and J by 2 bases, with 9 bases between the two germline ends. The CDR3, as DNA: TGTGCCAGCAGCCAAGACCCCGACTACACAGATACGCAGTATTTT. Protein product: CASSQDPDYTDTQYF.

The chain is built from TRBV20-1 and TRBJ1-2; D gene unclear. The CDR3 runs 14 residues. Per germline, CDR1 DFQATT and CDR2 SNEGSKA (reference sequence). Trimming took 3 bases from V and 0 from J, leaving 11 bases between them. CDR3 sequence reads: CSASPTAANYGYTF. The CDR3 DNA sequence: TGCAGTGCTAGCCCCACGGCCGCTAACTATGGCTACACCTTC.

In its sample, this clonotype was seen a few times. This chain links TRBV27 with TRBJ2-1, with D tentatively TRBD2 (6 bases). Deletions cut 2 bases from V and 0 bases from J, with 11 bases between. The CDR3 runs to 16 residues. The germline V gene encodes CDR1 MNHEY and CDR2 SMNVEV (reference sequence). Here the CDR3 DNA reads TGTGCCAGCAGTTTAATAGCGGTAAGCTCCTACAATGAGCAGTTCTTC. As protein: CASSLIAVSSYNEQFF.

This clonotype was detected only a few times. The J gene is TRBJ2-2, the V gene TRBV27, with D tentatively TRBD2 (5 bases). V lost 5 bases to trimming and J lost 1 base, with 11 bases between them. This CDR3 comprises 15 residues. Germline V CDR1 and CDR2: MNHEY, SMNVEV (reference sequence). Here the CDR3 reads CASSHLRGNTGELFF. The CDR3 DNA reads TGTGCCAGCAGTCACTTACGGGGGAACACCGGGGAGCTGTTTTTT.